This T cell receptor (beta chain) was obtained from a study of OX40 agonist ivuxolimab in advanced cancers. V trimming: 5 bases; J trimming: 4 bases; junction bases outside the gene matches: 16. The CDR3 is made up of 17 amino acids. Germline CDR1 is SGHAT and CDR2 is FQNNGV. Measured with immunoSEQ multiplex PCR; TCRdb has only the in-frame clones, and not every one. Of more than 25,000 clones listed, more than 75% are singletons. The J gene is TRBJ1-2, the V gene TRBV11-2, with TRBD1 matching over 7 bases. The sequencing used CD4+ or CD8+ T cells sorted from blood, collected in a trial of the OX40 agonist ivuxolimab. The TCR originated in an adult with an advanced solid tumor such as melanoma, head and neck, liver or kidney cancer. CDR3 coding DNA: TGTGCCAGCAGCCGGCCGAGCACGCGACAGGGCACCTATGGCTACACCTTC. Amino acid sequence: CASSRPSTRQGTYGYTF. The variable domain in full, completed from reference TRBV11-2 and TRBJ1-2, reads EAGVAQSPRYKIIEKRQSVAFWCNPISGHATLYWYQQILGQGPKLLIQFQNNGVVDDSQLPKDRFSAERLKGVDSTLKIQPAKLEDSAVYLCASSRPSTRQGTYGYTFGSGTRLTVV.